This is a list of T cell receptor beta chains from one sample in a study of control samples from healthy donors and cancer patients. Measured with immunoSEQ multiplex PCR; TCRdb has only the in-frame clones, and not every one. The table lists 120,000 to 150,000 clones, about 91% of them singletons. Sequenced sample: blood. The receptors derive from a man younger than 45 in good health. The CDR3 runs from the conserved cysteine through the conserved F or W. Some rows mark clone size as missing; the rest say once, few, many or name a class of expanded clone.

TRBV5-6	TRBJ2-1	.	12	CASSQGGNEQFF
TRBV3-1/TRBV3-2	TRBJ2-3	.	14	CASSPGLLTDTQYF
TRBV19	TRBJ1-2	.	14	CASSQRQGRYGYTF
TRBV18	TRBJ2-1	.	15	CASSPRTGGYNEQFF
TRBV9	TRBJ1-4	.	15	CASSPRQGAEEKLFF
TRBV4-1	TRBJ2-7	.	14	CASSQDAPSYEQYF
TRBV11-3	TRBJ1-1	.	15	CASSPGSVRNTEAFF
TRBV5-6	TRBJ1-4	.	12	CASSLAAEKLFF
TRBV27	TRBJ1-3	.	17	CASSLSFRGSTGNTIYF
TRBV15	TRBJ1-2	.	13	CATSTDGTWGYTF
TRBV27	TRBJ1-4	.	18	CASSLPGTEVATNEKLFF
TRBV27	TRBJ2-1	.	13	CASSPGRYNEQFF
TRBV7-6	TRBJ1-5	.	16	CASSSQDREGDQPQHF
TRBV6-1	TRBJ2-4	.	14	CASSEVAADNIQYF
TRBV12-5	TRBJ2-2	.	13	CATRGQGTGELFF
TRBV10-3	TRBJ1-2	few	13	CAISGTVNYGYTF
TRBV12-3/TRBV12-4	TRBJ1-1	once	12	CASREPQVEAFF